This is a list of T cell receptor beta chains from one sample in a study of blood T cell repertoires in COVID-19. TCRdb's table, derived via immunoSEQ multiplex PCR, lists solely in-frame clones and lacks some. The sample includes some 56,000 clones, approximately 81% of them seen just once. Material: peripheral blood. The receptor source for this set is a woman aged 80 or older with active or convalescent COVID-19. Both conserved end residues are part of each CDR3. D genes are given only for firm matches. Rows give clone size only sometimes, using once, few, many, or a class for an expanded clone.

CASSYSFGALAKNIQYF,TGTGCCAGCAGTTACTCATTTGGGGCCCTAGCCAAAAACATTCAGTACTTC,TRBJ2-4,.,TRBV6-2/TRBV6-3,.
CASSKGQGVSGGYTF,TGTGCCAGTAGTAAGGGACAGGGGGTTTCGGGTGGCTACACCTTC,TRBJ1-2,few,TRBV19,TRBD1
CASSPWTGSGNTIYF,TGTGCCAGCAGCCCGTGGACTGGCTCTGGAAACACCATATATTTT,TRBJ1-3,.,TRBV9,.
CASSGQGATNEKLFF,TGCGCCAGCAGCGGACAGGGGGCAACTAATGAAAAACTGTTTTTT,TRBJ1-4,.,TRBV5-1,TRBD1
CATSRVGARETQYF,TGTGCCACCAGCAGAGTTGGGGCCCGGGAGACCCAGTACTTC,TRBJ2-5,.,TRBV15,.
CASSLAGQNYGYTF,TGTGCCAGCAGCTTGGCCGGACAGAACTATGGCTACACCTTC,TRBJ1-2,.,TRBV5-4,.
CASSLGTATGELFF,TGTGCCAGCAGCTTAGGTACAGCCACCGGGGAGCTGTTTTTT,TRBJ2-2,.,TRBV11-2,.
CASSLAGGADTQYF,TGTGCCAGCAGCCTGGCGGGGGGGGCAGATACGCAGTATTTT,TRBJ2-3,.,TRBV6-5,TRBD2
CASSRSGGNTGELFF,TGTGCCAGCAGCCGCTCGGGGGGGAACACCGGGGAGCTGTTTTTT,TRBJ2-2,once,TRBV7-3,TRBD2
CASSRPLRGGNEQFF,TGTGCCAGCAGCCGCCCCCTGCGGGGGGGCAATGAGCAGTTCTTC,TRBJ2-1,.,TRBV3-1/TRBV3-2,TRBD2
CASSPRTLSYEQYF,TGTGCCAGCAGCCCGCGGACTTTATCCTACGAGCAGTACTTC,TRBJ2-7,few,TRBV7-8,.
CATQDRESYEQYF,TGCGCCACTCAAGACAGGGAATCCTACGAGCAGTACTTC,TRBJ2-7,.,TRBV10-2,TRBD1
CASSRGTKLITEAFF,TGTGCCAGCAGCAGAGGGACAAAGCTCATCACTGAAGCTTTCTTT,TRBJ1-1,.,TRBV5-4,.
CASSIIGTASNQPQHF,TGTGCCAGTAGTATAATTGGGACAGCAAGCAATCAGCCCCAGCATTTT,TRBJ1-5,.,TRBV19,TRBD1
CASSPGTGGGDEKLFF,TGTGCCAGCTCCCCCGGGACAGGGGGCGGGGATGAAAAACTGTTTTTT,TRBJ1-4,.,TRBV18,TRBD1
CATSDSGQGHYEQYF,TGTGCCACCAGTGACTCGGGACAGGGACATTACGAGCAGTACTTC,TRBJ2-7,.,TRBV24-1,TRBD1
CASSHRGSGGYTF,TGTGCCAGCAGTCACCGGGGTAGTGGTGGCTACACCTTC,TRBJ1-2,.,TRBV12-3/TRBV12-4,.